These 8 T cell receptor beta chains came from one sample sequenced in a study of cytomegalovirus exposure and HLA in healthy donors. Profiled with immunoSEQ multiplex PCR; TCRdb holds only in-frame clones, not every one. The sample has about 95,000 clones, less than 85% seen once. Specimen: PBMCs. The receptor source for this set is a man between 18 and 29 years old in good health and CMV-seropositive.

The chain carries TRBV7-8 and TRBJ1-2; 8 bases match TRBD1. This CDR3 has 16 residues. Per germline, CDR1 SGHVS and CDR2 FQNEAQ. V trimming: 1 base; J trimming: 6 bases; junction bases outside the gene matches: 10. CDR3: CASSLDGRGRVNGYTF. The CDR3 DNA reads TGTGCCAGCAGCTTAGATGGCAGGGGGCGGGTGAATGGCTACACCTTC.

This chain links TRBV30 with TRBJ2-1; 7 bases match TRBD2. Per the germline V gene, CDR1 is GTSNPN and CDR2 is SVGIG (reference sequence). The CDR3 has 13 amino acids. Unmatched junction bases numbered 7, after V lost 4 bases and J lost 7 bases. The CDR3 reads CAWTRLAGNEQFF. The DNA of the CDR3 is TGTGCCTGGACCCGACTAGCAGGTAATGAGCAGTTCTTC.

This clone turned up a few times. The chain joins TRBV6-5 to TRBJ2-7; 9 nucleotides match TRBD1. Unmatched junction bases numbered 7, after V lost 5 bases and J lost 5 bases. CDR1 is MNHEY and CDR2 is SVGAGI in the germline V gene. The CDR3 extends over 14 amino acids. This chain's CDR3 is CASSQAGTGNEQYF. In nucleotides, the CDR3 is TGTGCCAGCAGTCAGGCCGGGACAGGGAACGAGCAGTACTTC.

The chain links TRBV7-6 to TRBJ2-3; TRBD2 aligns across 9 bases. This CDR3 contains 16 residues. The ends lost 7 bases at V and 6 bases at J; junction bases unmatched: 14. Per the germline V gene, CDR1 is SGHVS and CDR2 is FNYEAQ. The CDR3 sequence is CASTPGGLAGFDTQYF. The CDR3 DNA sequence: TGTGCCAGCACCCCGGGTGGGCTAGCGGGATTTGATACGCAGTATTTT.

The V gene is TRBV14, the J gene TRBJ1-1, with 8 bases fitting TRBD1. The CDR3 extends over 17 amino acids. The V gene end was trimmed by 4 bases and the J gene end by 7 bases; junction bases not matched to a gene: 17. Germline V gene sequence: CDR1 SGHDN, CDR2 FVKESK. CDR3 loop: CASSRTGGTGERGEAFF. The CDR3 bases are TGTGCCAGCAGCCGAACCGGGGGGACAGGTGAAAGGGGTGAAGCTTTCTTT.

A note on this clone: An end of the junction differs from the germline gene, which may be a read error. The rearrangement joins TRBV2 to TRBJ2-3, with 9 nucleotides matching TRBD1. This CDR3 contains 14 residues. Germline CDR1 reads SNHLY; CDR2 reads FYNNEI. The CDR3 region is CAGRDRAGADTQYF. CDR3 nucleotide sequence: TGTGCCGGCAGGGACAGGGCGGGTGCAGATACGCAGTATTTT.

The V gene is TRBV7-8, the J gene TRBJ2-1; 9 bases are a match to TRBD1. CDR3 length: 17 residues. V lost 4 bases and J lost 3; bases outside the gene matches: 10. The germline CDR1 and CDR2 sequences are SGHVS and FQNEAQ. This chain's CDR3 is CASSYRGPPLNYNEQFF. CDR3 nucleotides: TGTGCCAGCAGCTACAGGGGGCCTCCCCTAAACTACAATGAGCAGTTCTTC. Together with reference TRBV7-8 and TRBJ2-1, the CDR3 gives the full variable domain: GAGVSQSPRYKVAKRGQDVALRCDPISGHVSLFWYQQALGQGPEFLTYFQNEAQLDKSGLPSDRFFAERPEGSVSTLKIQRTQQEDSAVYLCASSYRGPPLNYNEQFFGPGTRLTVL.

The rearrangement links TRBV28 to TRBJ2-3; TRBD1 matches at 7 bases. Losses at the gene ends were 0 bases for V and 1 base for J; bases not matched to a gene: 1. Germline V CDR1 and CDR2: MDHEN, SYDVKM. The CDR3 length is 15 residues. This chain's CDR3 is CASSLWQGGTDTQYF. In DNA form, the CDR3 reads TGTGCCAGCAGTTTATGGCAGGGGGGCACAGATACGCAGTATTTT.